Shown below are 19 T cell receptor beta chains from a single sample sequenced in a study of memory CD4+ T cells and cytomegalovirus serostatus. Single viable CD3+CD4+CD8-CD45RO+ cells were sorted as the memory CD4+ T cells. The repertoire was sequenced with immunoSEQ multiplex PCR; TCRdb's copy has only in-frame clones and lacks some. The data contain fewer than 50,000 clones, around 80% of them singletons. The specimen sequenced was memory CD4+ T cells from blood. The receptors shown here come from an adult in good health and CMV-seropositive.

The rearrangement links TRBV6-5 to TRBJ1-1, with D maybe TRBD1 (5 bases). Germline loops: CDR1 MNHEY, CDR2 SVGAGI. The CDR3 is 15 amino acids. V lost 5 bases and J 1 base, leaving 14 bases between the germline ends. The CDR3 loop reads CASSSRGKWNTEAFF. Written as DNA, the CDR3 is TGTGCCAGCAGTAGCCGGGGGAAGTGGAACACTGAAGCTTTCTTT.

By share, this clone ranks as medium-sized. The genes are TRBV5-5 and TRBJ1-6, with D unclear. The germline V gene encodes CDR1 SGHKS and CDR2 YYEKEE (reference sequence). CDR3 length: 13 residues. V dropped 0 bases and J dropped 7 bases, with 5 bases sitting between them. The CDR3 nucleotides are TGTGCCAGCAGCTTGGTTCGGAATTCACCCCTCCACTTT. Residues: CASSLVRNSPLHF.

V is TRBV4-3 and J is TRBJ1-4; 8 nucleotides line up with TRBD1. The CDR3 loop spans 14 amino acids. Germline CDR1 is LGHNA and CDR2 is YSLEER. With 4 bases clipped from V and 4 bases from J, the junction kept 2 bases outside the gene matches. The CDR3 DNA reads TGCGCCAGCAGCCGAGGACAGGGTAATGAAAAACTGTTTTTT. The encoded protein is CASSRGQGNEKLFF.

The CDR3 protein is CSVEIRDRGFIYEQYF. CDR3 nucleotides: TGCAGCGTTGAAATAAGGGACAGGGGGTTCATCTACGAGCAGTACTTC. The chain employs TRBV29-1 and TRBJ2-5; 11 bases align to TRBD1. The end of the DNA fits TRBJ2-7 better, so the J call may be wrong. CDR3 size: 16 residues. Per the germline V gene, CDR1 is SQVTM and CDR2 is ANQGSEA.

This clone was observed a handful of times. The rearrangement uses TRBV5-4 and TRBJ1-1, with D possibly TRBD1 on 5 matching bases. V was shortened by 2 bases and J by 4 bases, with 15 bases between the two germline ends. Per the germline V gene, CDR1 is SGHNT and CDR2 is YYREEE (reference sequence). This CDR3 region has 15 residues. The CDR3 loop reads CASSLGWGATTEAFF. CDR3 in DNA: TGTGCCAGCAGCTTAGGATGGGGCGCGACCACTGAAGCTTTCTTT.

This clone has just one count. The CDR3: CASSLWRGREAFF. Here the CDR3 DNA reads TGTGCCAGCAGCTTGTGGAGGGGGCGAGAAGCTTTCTTT. This chain links TRBV5-4 with TRBJ1-1; 7 positions match TRBD1. CDR1 is SGHNT and CDR2 is YYREEE in the germline V gene (reference sequence). With 1 base clipped from V and 8 bases from J, the junction kept 5 bases outside the gene matches. This CDR3 has 13 amino acids.

The table lists this clone with a count of one. The chain joins TRBV7-2 to TRBJ2-7, with 8 bases fitting TRBD2. CDR1 SGHTA and CDR2 FQGNSA come from the germline V gene. V lost 4 bases, J lost 0 bases, and 8 bases stayed unmatched. CDR3 length equals 16 residues. Here the CDR3 DNA reads TGTGCCAGCAGCTCGAGTAGCGGGGCAAGCTCCTACGAGCAGTACTTC. The encoded protein is CASSSSSGASSYEQYF.

The rearrangement uses TRBV7-3 and TRBJ2-3; D may correspond to TRBD1 or TRBD2 (5 bases each). Per the germline V gene, CDR1 is SGHTA and CDR2 is FQGTGA. This CDR3 comprises 16 residues. V was shortened by 1 base and J by 2 bases, with 13 bases between the two germline ends. Written as DNA, the CDR3 is TGTGCCAGCAGCTTAAAAGGTGGGGGATTCACAGATACGCAGTATTTT. It is translated as CASSLKGGGFTDTQYF. The variable domain in full, completed from reference TRBV7-3 and TRBJ2-3, reads GAGVSQTPSNKVTEKGKYVELRCDPISGHTALYWYRQSLGQGPEFLIYFQGTGAADDSGLPNDRFFAVRPEGSVSTLKIQRTERGDSAVYLCASSLKGGGFTDTQYFGPGTRLTVL.

The chain has TRBV4-3 and TRBJ1-3; 7 bases agree with TRBD1. The CDR3 is 14 residues long. Germline V gives CDR1 LGHNA, CDR2 YSLEER. The ends lost 5 bases at V and 9 bases at J; junction bases unmatched: 10. The CDR3 coding sequence is TGCGCCAGCAGCACCGGACAGGCCGGGGGCACCATATATTTT. It translates to CASSTGQAGGTIYF.

The chain recombines TRBV28 with TRBJ1-5, with D possibly matching TRBD1 (6 bases). Germline-derived CDR1 and CDR2 are MDHEN and SYDVKM. This CDR3 contains 15 residues. V lost 6 bases to trimming and J lost 4 bases, with 16 bases between them. The CDR3 region is CASRIGWQGNQPQHF. The CDR3 region has the DNA TGTGCCAGCAGGATAGGCTGGCAGGGGAATCAGCCCCAGCATTTT.

The chain has TRBV5-4 and TRBJ1-1, with D possibly matching TRBD1 (5 bases). Per the germline V gene, CDR1 is SGHNT and CDR2 is YYREEE (reference sequence). Trimming removed 0 bases from V and 5 bases from J, with 14 bases in between. CDR3 length: 15 residues. The CDR3 coding sequence is TGTGCCAGCAGCTTGGGGGGCGCAGAAGGGACTGAAGCTTTCTTT. Translated: CASSLGGAEGTEAFF.

This chain connects TRBV7-9 to TRBJ2-6; D not certain. Trimming removed 2 bases at V and 6 bases at J, with 17 bases between. Germline assignment: CDR1 SEHNR and CDR2 FQNEAQ (reference sequence). This CDR3 comprises 17 residues. CDR3 protein: CASSLPRTIFAANVLTF. The CDR3 nucleotides are TGTGCCAGCAGCTTACCCAGGACCATCTTTGCGGCCAACGTCCTGACTTTC.

This clone was counted a single time. The chain has TRBV18 and TRBJ2-5; possibly TRBD2 for D (6 bases). The V end lost 1 base, the J end lost 1 base, and 10 bases lay between the germline ends. The germline V gene encodes CDR1 KGHSH and CDR2 LQKENI. The CDR3 is 15 amino acids. The CDR3 DNA is TGTGCCAGCTCACCACGTGCGGGGACCCAAGAGACCCAGTACTTC. Protein: CASSPRAGTQETQYF.

The chain uses TRBV5-4 and TRBJ1-2; D remains unclear. Germline V gives CDR1 SGHNT, CDR2 YYREEE (reference sequence). V lost 0 bases and J lost 8, with 20 bases in between. The CDR3 totals 16 residues. The CDR3 spells CASSLGRSWAPLGYTF. The CDR3 coding sequence is TGTGCCAGCAGCTTGGGTCGGTCGTGGGCGCCTCTGGGCTACACCTTC.

This sequence joins TRBV19 and TRBJ1-2; D remains ambiguous. The V end lost 3 bases, the J end lost 0 bases, and 11 bases lay between the germline ends. The CDR3 has 15 residues. Germline V gene lookup returns CDR1 LNHDA and CDR2 SQIVND (reference sequence). The CDR3 bases are TGTGCCAGTAGTATGGAGGCGGGAGCTAACTATGGCTACACCTTC. Protein: CASSMEAGANYGYTF.

CDR3 residues: CASTAPQGGDTEAFF. The CDR3 DNA sequence: TGCGCCAGCACTGCCCCACAGGGAGGGGACACTGAAGCTTTCTTT. This chain connects TRBV10-1 to TRBJ1-1, with D possibly TRBD1 on 6 matching bases. Trimming removed 7 bases at V and 3 bases at J, with 18 bases between. Germline loops: CDR1 WNHNN, CDR2 SYGVQD (reference sequence). The CDR3 consists of 15 residues.

The chain recombines TRBV27 with TRBJ1-1, with D perhaps TRBD1 (5 bases). CDR1 and CDR2 (germline): MNHEY, SMNVEV (reference sequence). The V gene lost 3 bases and the J gene lost 4 bases, with 12 bases spanning the gap. The CDR3 totals 14 residues. The CDR3 spells CASSFRLGGTEAFF. The CDR3 region has the DNA TGTGCCAGCAGTTTCAGGCTCGGGGGCACTGAAGCTTTCTTT.

The chain carries TRBV7-2 and TRBJ2-5; 7 nucleotides agree with TRBD1. Germline V gives CDR1 SGHTA, CDR2 FQGNSA. J gave up 1 base and V 1 base, and 3 bases lay outside the gene matches. The CDR3 sequence is 15 residues long. CDR3 bases: TGTGCCAGCAGCTTAGGTGACAGGGCCCAAGAGACCCAGTACTTC. Its protein product is CASSLGDRAQETQYF.

The gene calls are TRBV7-2 and TRBJ1-1; no reliable D call. The CDR3 is 14 amino acids. V lost 5 bases and J 1 base, leaving 11 bases between the germline ends. Germline assignment: CDR1 SGHTA and CDR2 FQGNSA. CDR3: CASSPRYGNTEAFF. CDR3 nucleotides: TGTGCCAGCAGCCCCCGCTACGGGAACACTGAAGCTTTCTTT.